This passage covers 30 T cell receptor beta chains from one sample sequenced in a study of blood T cell repertoires in COVID-19. Only in-frame clones appear in the TCRdb table, and some are missing; sequencing was by immunoSEQ multiplex PCR. Of under 300,000 clones listed, roughly 84% are singletons. Sequencing was done on a sample of peripheral blood. Receptors originate from a woman aged 40 to 49 who had recovered from COVID-19.

The CDR3 loop is CASSPYDRARDTGELFF. The DNA for the CDR3 is TGTGCCAGCAGCCCGTATGACAGGGCTAGGGACACCGGGGAGCTGTTTTTT. This rearrangement joins TRBV3-1 (or the pseudogene TRBV3-2) to TRBJ2-2, with 7 bases aligning to TRBD1. This CDR3 has 17 residues. From germline, CDR1 is LGHDT and CDR2 YNNKEL (reference sequence). V lost 4 bases, J lost 3 bases, and 11 bases stayed unmatched.

This rearrangement joins TRBV11-1 to TRBJ2-5, with 7 positions matching TRBD1. Germline loops: CDR1 SGHAT, CDR2 FQDESV (reference sequence). The junction had 4 bases not matched to a gene; V was cut back by 2 bases and J by 4 bases. The CDR3 is 14 residues long. The CDR3 spells CASSLTGVRETQYF. CDR3 bases: TGTGCCAGCAGCTTAACAGGGGTACGAGAGACCCAGTACTTC.

The J gene is TRBJ1-1, the V gene TRBV25-1; tentatively, D is TRBD1 (6 bases). The CDR3 consists of 15 residues. Per germline, CDR1 MGHDK and CDR2 SYGVNS. The V gene lost 3 bases and the J gene lost 4 bases, with 15 bases spanning the gap. This CDR3 reads CASSDNYRGATEAFF. The CDR3 nucleotides read TGTGCCAGCAGTGATAACTACCGGGGGGCCACTGAAGCTTTCTTT.

This clone turned up a few times. This chain uses TRBV7-9 with TRBJ2-1, with D tentatively TRBD2 (6 bases). CDR3 length: 13 residues. Looked up from germline, CDR1 is SEHNR and CDR2 is FQNEAQ (reference sequence). V was trimmed by 5 bases and J by 8 bases, leaving 13 bases between them. The CDR3 DNA follows: TGTGCCAGCAGCCCAACGGGGGTCTATGAGCAGTTCTTC. Its protein product is CASSPTGVYEQFF. Together with reference TRBV7-9 and TRBJ2-1, the CDR3 gives the full variable domain: DTGVSQNPRHKITKRGQNVTFRCDPISEHNRLYWYRQTLGQGPEFLTYFQNEAQLEKSRLLSDRFSAERPKGSFSTLEIQRTEQGDSAMYLCASSPTGVYEQFFGPGTRLTVL.

The rearrangement joins TRBV12-3 or TRBV12-4 to TRBJ1-2; D not certain. V lost 5 bases, J lost 7 bases, and 5 bases lay in between. The CDR3 loop spans 10 amino acids. The CDR3 nucleotides read TGTGCCAGCAGTCCCTGTGGCTACACCTTC. Its translation is CASSPCGYTF.

With respect to this clone: This specimen includes other DNA sequences encoding the same CDR3. This sequence joins TRBV5-1 and TRBJ2-1, with a weak D call TRBD2 (6 bases). Trimming cost V 3 bases and J 6 bases, with 16 bases left between them. Germline CDR1 reads SGHRS; CDR2 reads YFSETQ. The CDR3 covers 15 residues. CDR3 loop: CASSSRDSSSNEQFF. CDR3 in DNA: TGCGCCAGCAGCTCCCGGGACTCCTCTTCCAATGAGCAGTTCTTC.

This clone was recorded once. V gene TRBV6-2 or TRBV6-3 combines with J gene TRBJ2-5; 7 bases line up with TRBD1. The CDR3 is made up of 15 amino acids. With 6 bases clipped from V and 2 bases from J, the junction kept 9 bases outside the gene matches. Per the germline V gene, CDR1 is MNHEY and CDR2 is SVGEGT. CDR3 sequence (DNA): TGTGCCAGCAGCCCTAGGGTCAGGGGGCAAGAGACCCAGTACTTC. Its protein product is CASSPRVRGQETQYF.

The chain carries TRBV30 and TRBJ1-4, with TRBD1 identical over 8 bases. Looked up from germline, CDR1 is GTSNPN and CDR2 is SVGIG (reference sequence). CDR3 size: 17 residues. V gave up 2 bases and J gave up 0 bases; unmatched junction bases: 8. The DNA of the CDR3 is TGTGCCTGGAGTCTCGGGGACAGGTGGTCAACTAATGAAAAACTGTTTTTT. Its protein is CAWSLGDRWSTNEKLFF.

The V call is TRBV11-2, the J call TRBJ1-4; TRBD1 is a possible D gene (5 bases). Germline-derived CDR1 and CDR2 are SGHAT and FQNNGV. The CDR3 runs 17 residues. V was pared by 0 bases and J by 0 bases, with 11 bases between. CDR3 amino acids: CASSLETGYATNEKLFF. The CDR3 nucleotides are TGTGCCAGCAGCTTAGAAACAGGATATGCAACTAATGAAAAACTGTTTTTT. Combining the CDR3 with reference TRBV11-2 and TRBJ1-4 gives the whole variable domain EAGVAQSPRYKIIEKRQSVAFWCNPISGHATLYWYQQILGQGPKLLIQFQNNGVVDDSQLPKDRFSAERLKGVDSTLKIQPAKLEDSAVYLCASSLETGYATNEKLFFGSGTQLSVL.

This clone occurred a few times. The chain has TRBV7-9 and TRBJ1-1; D remains unclear. The V gene lost 4 bases and the J gene lost 8 bases, with 11 bases spanning the gap. Germline assignment: CDR1 SEHNR and CDR2 FQNEAQ (reference sequence). The CDR3 has 12 amino acids. The CDR3 here is CASSYSFPEAFF. CDR3 nucleotide sequence: TGTGCCAGCAGCTATTCATTCCCCGAAGCTTTCTTT.

The chain combines TRBV7-2 with TRBJ2-5; TRBD2 matches at 14 bases. Germline assignment: CDR1 SGHTA and CDR2 FQGNSA. The ends lost 5 bases at V and 5 bases at J; junction bases unmatched: 10. The length of the CDR3 is 17 residues. CDR3 amino acids: CASSDGTSGSFWETQYF. DNA of the CDR3: TGTGCCAGCAGCGATGGGACTAGCGGGAGTTTTTGGGAGACCCAGTACTTC.

This chain uses TRBV5-4 with TRBJ2-7; 8 bases are shared with TRBD2. CDR3 length: 14 residues. The trim removed 0 bases at V and 5 bases at J, leaving 4 bases unmatched. Germline loops: CDR1 SGHNT, CDR2 YYREEE (reference sequence). CDR3 DNA sequence: TGTGCCAGCAGCTTGGCTAGCGGGCCCCACGAGCAGTACTTC. The encoded protein is CASSLASGPHEQYF.

The rearrangement joins TRBV28 to TRBJ2-2, with D perhaps matching TRBD2 (6 bases). CDR1 and CDR2 from the germline V gene are MDHEN and SYDVKM. The CDR3 consists of 14 residues. V lost 7 bases, J lost 6 bases, and 15 bases lay in between. CDR3 nucleotides: TGTGCCAGCATCTCCCATGGGGGGTCCGGGGAGCTGTTTTTT. Its translation: CASISHGGSGELFF.

The chain combines TRBV24-1 with TRBJ2-1; D is ambiguous. The V gene's germline CDR1 is KGHDR and CDR2 SFDVKD. The CDR3 runs 13 residues. V was pared by 3 bases and J by 4 bases, with 6 bases between. CDR3 in amino acids: CATSDPGYNEQFF. The CDR3, as DNA: TGTGCCACCAGTGATCCCGGGTACAATGAGCAGTTCTTC.

The chain couples TRBV30 to TRBJ1-6, with a weak D call TRBD1 (5 bases). V was trimmed by 1 base and J by 7 bases, leaving 14 bases between them. This CDR3 region has 15 residues. CDR1 and CDR2 from the germline V gene are GTSNPN and SVGIG (reference sequence). CDR3 amino acids: CAWSGSGTRNSPLHF. CDR3 bases: TGTGCCTGGAGTGGAAGCGGGACTCGAAATTCACCCCTCCACTTT.

V and J are TRBV4-3 and TRBJ2-1; 7 bases agree with TRBD2. Trimming removed 4 bases from V and 8 bases from J; junction bases left unmatched: 17. Per the germline V gene, CDR1 is LGHNA and CDR2 is YSLEER. CDR3 length equals 17 residues. CDR3 DNA sequence: TGCGCCAGCAGCCTCCGGGCGGCTAGCGGACTACAGGATGAGCAGTTCTTC. It is translated as CASSLRAASGLQDEQFF.

The V call is TRBV7-3, the J call TRBJ2-3; D uncertain. CDR1 and CDR2 from the germline V gene are SGHTA and FQGTGA. This CDR3 spans 13 amino acids. Deletions cut 2 bases from V and 5 bases from J, with 8 bases between. The DNA for the CDR3 is TGTGCCAGCAGCTTACTAGTAGTAGATACGCAGTATTTT. Translating gives CASSLLVVDTQYF.

The count of this clone is one. The rearrangement uses TRBV4-3 and TRBJ1-3, with D possibly being TRBD1 (5 bases). The CDR3 has 15 amino acids. Germline V lookup: CDR1 LGHNA, CDR2 YSLEER. V was shortened by 4 bases and J by 0 bases, with 10 bases between the two germline ends. The CDR3 here is CASSRTTVSGNTIYF. The DNA of the CDR3 is TGCGCCAGCAGCCGAACGACAGTCTCTGGAAACACCATATATTTT.

The chain uses TRBV15 and TRBJ1-2; 10 nucleotides match TRBD1. Germline-derived CDR1 and CDR2 are LNHNV and YYDKDF (reference sequence). The CDR3 contains 15 residues. V lost 1 base, J lost 7 bases, and 6 bases stayed unmatched. CDR3 sequence (DNA): TGTGCCACCAGCAGAGGGGGGGACAGGGGAGGTGGCTACACCTTC. It translates to CATSRGGDRGGGYTF.

The rearrangement joins TRBV10-2 to TRBJ2-7; 12 nucleotides agree with TRBD2. J gave up 2 bases and V 8 bases, and 7 bases lay outside the gene matches. The CDR3 sequence is 15 residues long. The germline gives CDR1 WSHSY, CDR2 SAAADI. This chain's CDR3 is CASRPASGRAYEQYF. CDR3 nucleotide sequence: TGCGCCAGCCGGCCCGCTAGCGGGAGGGCCTACGAGCAGTACTTC.

V is TRBV18 and J is TRBJ2-2, with TRBD2 matching 7 bases. The CDR3 covers 18 residues. Germline V gives CDR1 KGHSH, CDR2 LQKENI. J gave up 0 bases and V 3 bases, and 10 bases lay outside the gene matches. The CDR3 sequence is CASSPLPSGGTNTGELFF. CDR3 DNA sequence: TGTGCCAGCTCACCCCTACCCTCGGGAGGCACGAACACCGGGGAGCTGTTTTTT.

V and J are TRBV19 and TRBJ2-7; 7 positions agree with TRBD1. The CDR3 runs to 14 residues. CDR1 and CDR2 (germline): LNHDA, SQIVND (reference sequence). With 0 bases clipped from V and 3 bases from J, the junction kept 2 bases outside the gene matches. The CDR3 nucleotides read TGTGCCAGTAGTATAGACCCAGGGGGCTACGAGCAGTACTTC. Translating gives CASSIDPGGYEQYF.

The rearrangement links TRBV23-1 to TRBJ1-2, with TRBD1 identical over 10 bases. TRBV23-1 is flagged as an ORF with uncertain function. With 4 bases clipped from V and 5 bases from J, the junction kept 4 bases outside the gene matches. The CDR3 covers 14 residues. Written as DNA, the CDR3 is TGCGCCAGCAGTCGACCGGGACAGGGGTATGGCTACACCTTC. Residues: CASSRPGQGYGYTF.

The V and J genes are TRBV19 and TRBJ2-2; 11 bases match TRBD1. The CDR3 sequence is 18 residues long. V lost 4 bases, J lost 4 bases, and 11 bases stayed unmatched. Germline assignment: CDR1 LNHDA and CDR2 SQIVND (reference sequence). CDR3 in DNA: TGTGCCAGTAGTACTCGGACAGGGGGCATTACGGTCACCGGGGAGCTGTTTTTT. As protein: CASSTRTGGITVTGELFF.

This chain links TRBV18 with TRBJ1-2; no reliable D call. V dropped 2 bases and J dropped 0 bases, with 4 bases sitting between them. The CDR3 consists of 13 residues. From germline, CDR1 is KGHSH and CDR2 LQKENI. The CDR3 coding sequence is TGTGCCAGCTCACCAGCGACTAACTATGGCTACACCTTC. It specifies CASSPATNYGYTF.

V usage is TRBV18 and J usage is TRBJ2-3, with 8 bases lining up with TRBD1. CDR1 is KGHSH, CDR2 LQKENI, per germline. Trimming removed 3 bases from V and 4 bases from J; junction bases left unmatched: 6. CDR3 length equals 15 residues. This CDR3 reads CASSPLGRGPDTQYF. DNA of the CDR3: TGTGCCAGCTCACCTTTGGGCAGGGGGCCAGATACGCAGTATTTT.

In its sample, this clone was seen once. The chain carries TRBV11-1 and TRBJ1-3, with D hard to call. V dropped 6 bases and J dropped 8 bases, with 11 bases sitting between them. The CDR3 runs to 12 residues. Per germline, CDR1 SGHAT and CDR2 FQDESV (reference sequence). For the CDR3, the DNA is TGTGCCAGCAGAACCGGGGTTGACACCATATATTTT. Protein sequence: CASRTGVDTIYF.

The chain carries TRBV5-1 and TRBJ2-5; D remains ambiguous. With 4 bases removed from V and 5 bases from J, the gap between germline ends came to 12 bases. Germline V CDR1 and CDR2: SGHRS, YFSETQ. The CDR3 extends over 13 amino acids. The CDR3 nucleotides are TGCGCCAGCAGCGAGAGAACTTCGGAGACCCAGTACTTC. Residues: CASSERTSETQYF. Together with reference TRBV5-1 and TRBJ2-5, the CDR3 gives the full variable domain: KAGVTQTPRYLIKTRGQQVTLSCSPISGHRSVSWYQQTPGQGLQFLFEYFSETQRNKGNFPGRFSGRQFSNSRSEMNVSTLELGDSALYLCASSERTSETQYFGPGTRLLVL.

J is TRBJ1-5 and V is TRBV19; 8 bases align to TRBD1. The germline CDR1 and CDR2 sequences are LNHDA and SQIVND (reference sequence). This CDR3 spans 16 amino acids. V shed 5 bases and J 2 bases; nucleotides not matched to a gene: 8. In nucleotides, the CDR3 is TGTGCCAGTAGTGTCGGGACAGGAACGGGCAATCAGCCCCAGCATTTT. Translation gives CASSVGTGTGNQPQHF.

The chain uses TRBV6-6 and TRBJ2-7; 8 nucleotides line up with TRBD1. Germline values: CDR1 MNHNY, CDR2 SVGAGI (reference sequence). The CDR3 has 14 amino acids. The V gene end was trimmed by 2 bases and the J gene end by 6 bases; junction bases not matched to a gene: 6. The CDR3 nucleotides are TGTGCCAGCAGTTACGGACAGGGTCTGGGCGAGCAGTACTTC. It is translated as CASSYGQGLGEQYF.